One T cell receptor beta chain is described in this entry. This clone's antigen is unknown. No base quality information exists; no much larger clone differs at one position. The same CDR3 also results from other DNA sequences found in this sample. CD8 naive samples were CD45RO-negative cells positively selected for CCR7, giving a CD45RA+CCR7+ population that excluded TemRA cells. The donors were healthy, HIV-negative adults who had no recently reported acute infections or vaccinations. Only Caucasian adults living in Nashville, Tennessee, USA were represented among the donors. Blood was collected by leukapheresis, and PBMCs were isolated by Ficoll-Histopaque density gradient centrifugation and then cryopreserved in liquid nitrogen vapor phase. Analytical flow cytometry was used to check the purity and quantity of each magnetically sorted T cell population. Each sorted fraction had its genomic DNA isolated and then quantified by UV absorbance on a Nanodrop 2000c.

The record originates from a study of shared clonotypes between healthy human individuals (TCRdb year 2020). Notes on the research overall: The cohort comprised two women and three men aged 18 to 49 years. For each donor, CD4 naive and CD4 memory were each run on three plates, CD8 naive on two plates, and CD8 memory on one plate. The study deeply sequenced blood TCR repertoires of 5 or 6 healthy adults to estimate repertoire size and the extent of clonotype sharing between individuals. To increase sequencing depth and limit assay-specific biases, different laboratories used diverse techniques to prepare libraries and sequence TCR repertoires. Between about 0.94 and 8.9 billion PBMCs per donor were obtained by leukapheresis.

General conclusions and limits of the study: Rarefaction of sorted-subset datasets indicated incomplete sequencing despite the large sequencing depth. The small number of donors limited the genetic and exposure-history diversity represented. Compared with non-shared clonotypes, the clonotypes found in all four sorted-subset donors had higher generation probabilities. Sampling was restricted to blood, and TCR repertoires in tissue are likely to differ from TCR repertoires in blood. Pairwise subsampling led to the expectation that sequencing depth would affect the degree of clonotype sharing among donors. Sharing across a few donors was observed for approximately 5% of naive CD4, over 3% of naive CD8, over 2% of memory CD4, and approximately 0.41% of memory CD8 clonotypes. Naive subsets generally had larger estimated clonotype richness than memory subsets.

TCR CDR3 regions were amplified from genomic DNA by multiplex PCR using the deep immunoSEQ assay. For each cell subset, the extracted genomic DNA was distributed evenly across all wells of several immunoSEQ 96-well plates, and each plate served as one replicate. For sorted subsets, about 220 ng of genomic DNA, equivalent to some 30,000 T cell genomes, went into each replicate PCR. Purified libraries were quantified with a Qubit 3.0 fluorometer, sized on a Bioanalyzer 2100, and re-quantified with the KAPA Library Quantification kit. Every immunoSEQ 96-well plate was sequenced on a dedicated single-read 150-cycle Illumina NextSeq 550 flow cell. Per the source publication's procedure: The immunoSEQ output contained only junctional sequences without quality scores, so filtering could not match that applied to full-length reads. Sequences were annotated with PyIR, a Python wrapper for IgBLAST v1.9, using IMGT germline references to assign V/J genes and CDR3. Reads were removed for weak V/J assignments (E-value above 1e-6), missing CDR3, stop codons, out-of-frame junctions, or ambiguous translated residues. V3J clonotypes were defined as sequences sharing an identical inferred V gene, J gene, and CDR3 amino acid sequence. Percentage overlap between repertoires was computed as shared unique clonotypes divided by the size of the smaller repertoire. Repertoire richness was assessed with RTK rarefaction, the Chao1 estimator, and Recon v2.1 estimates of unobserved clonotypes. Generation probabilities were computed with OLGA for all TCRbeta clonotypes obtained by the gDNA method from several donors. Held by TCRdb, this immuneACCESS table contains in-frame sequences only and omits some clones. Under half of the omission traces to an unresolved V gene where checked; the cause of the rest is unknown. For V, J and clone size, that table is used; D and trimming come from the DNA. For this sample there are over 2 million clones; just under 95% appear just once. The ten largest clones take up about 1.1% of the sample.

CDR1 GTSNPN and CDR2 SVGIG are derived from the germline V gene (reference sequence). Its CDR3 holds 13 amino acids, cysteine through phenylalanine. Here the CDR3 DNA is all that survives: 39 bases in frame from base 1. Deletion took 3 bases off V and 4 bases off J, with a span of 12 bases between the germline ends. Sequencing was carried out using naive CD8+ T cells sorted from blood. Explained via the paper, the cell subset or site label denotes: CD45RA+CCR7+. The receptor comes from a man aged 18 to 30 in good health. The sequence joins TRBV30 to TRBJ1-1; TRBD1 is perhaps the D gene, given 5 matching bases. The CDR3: CAWSVHGGTEAFF. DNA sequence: TGTGCCTGGAGCGTACACGGGGGCACTGAAGCTTTCTTT. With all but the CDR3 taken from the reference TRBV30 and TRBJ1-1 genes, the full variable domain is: SQTIHQWPATLVQPVGSPLSLECTVEGTSNPNLYWYRQAAGRGLQLLFYSVGIGQISSEVPQNLSASRPQDRQFILSSKKLLLSDSGFYLCAWSVHGGTEAFFGQGTRLTVV.